This passage covers 9 T cell receptor beta chains from one sample sequenced in a study of CD8 T cells in ankylosing spondylitis. In TCRdb, the 5' RACE reads were re-called with MiXCR into one record per CDR3 protein. The sample contains 180,000 or so distinct CDR3 sequences, 11% of which appear only once. The sequencing sample was made of blood, either unsorted or a sorted T cell fraction (not recorded which). These receptors were taken from a male donor with ankylosing spondylitis or in good health (not recorded which).

Regarding this clonotype: A junction boundary mismatches the germline segment, possibly from a read error. The genes are TRBV6-4 and TRBJ2-1, with TRBD2 matching over 7 bases. Germline CDR1 is MRHNA and CDR2 is SNTAGT. This CDR3 spans 15 amino acids. DNA of the CDR3: TGTGCCAGCAGTGTGTCTAGCGGCGGTCAAAATGCGCAGTTCTTC. Translating gives CASSVSSGGQNAQFF.

This clonotype was counted many times. This sequence joins TRBV5-1 and TRBJ2-3, with D perhaps assigned TRBD1 or TRBD2 (5 bases each). CDR3 length: 15 amino acids. Trimming stripped 0 bases from V and 3 bases from J, with 11 bases between. CDR1 and CDR2 (germline): SGHRS, YFSETQ. The CDR3 DNA follows: TGCGCCAGCAGCTTGGAAGGGGACCCGACAGATACGCAGTATTTT. This sequence encodes CASSLEGDPTDTQYF.

This clonotype came up a few times. As DNA, the CDR3 is TGTGCCAGCAGTGTGCAGGGCCGAGGCTACACCTTC. Encoded protein: CASSVQGRGYTF. V gene TRBV2 combines with J gene TRBJ1-2; a weak D match, TRBD1 (5 bases). Germline loops: CDR1 SNHLY, CDR2 FYNNEI. Between the trimmed V and J ends, which lost 4 bases and 8 bases, there was a span of 11 bases. CDR3 length: 12 amino acids.

The gene calls are TRBV3-1 and TRBJ2-3; D is possibly TRBD2 (6 bases). CDR3 length: 18 amino acids. CDR1 and CDR2 from the germline V gene are LGHDT and YNNKEL (reference sequence). Trimming stripped 11 bases from V and 2 bases from J, with 29 bases between. CDR3 amino acids: CASCPQSGGLPHTDTQYF. The CDR3 DNA is TGTGCCTCCTGCCCCCAGTCTGGTGGACTACCCCACACAGATACGCAGTATTTT.

This clonotype has at least ten counts. This chain joins TRBV18 and TRBJ2-5, with 7 bases identical to TRBD1. This CDR3 contains 15 residues. Trimming took 2 bases from V and 2 from J; bases not matched to a gene: 5. Germline loops: CDR1 KGHSH, CDR2 LQKENI. The CDR3 DNA reads TGTGCCAGCTCACCAAAAGGACAGGTTCAAGAGACCCAGTACTTC. This codes for CASSPKGQVQETQYF.

The genes are TRBV7-8 and TRBJ2-2, with 9 bases aligning to TRBD2. Germline values: CDR1 SGHVS, CDR2 FQNEAQ. This CDR3 comprises 15 residues. The V segment lost 3 bases and the J segment 5 bases; nucleotides outside the gene matches: 4. CDR3: CASSLREGLTGELFF. CDR3 coding DNA: TGTGCCAGCAGCTTGCGGGAGGGTTTAACCGGGGAGCTGTTTTTT.

There are a few counts of this clonotype. The V gene is TRBV6-5, the J gene TRBJ2-7, with TRBD1 as a possible D gene (5 bases). Trimming left V 11 bases short and J 4 bases short, with 15 bases between. In germline, CDR1 is MNHEY, CDR2 SVGAGI. The CDR3 has 12 amino acids. CDR3 loop: CASRAFSYEQYF. The DNA for the CDR3 is TGTGCCTCCAGGGCTTTTTCTTACGAGCAGTACTTC.

This clonotype was detected many times. The chain couples TRBV9 to TRBJ2-3; D ambiguous. V gave up 4 bases and J gave up 2 bases, with 14 bases separating them. The length of the CDR3 is 15 residues. Germline V lookup: CDR1 SGDLS, CDR2 YYNGEE. The CDR3 is CASSSSRTTTDTQYF. For the CDR3, the DNA is TGTGCCAGCAGCTCGTCCAGGACCACCACAGATACGCAGTATTTT.

This clonotype is a singleton in its sample. The rearrangement joins TRBV7-7 to TRBJ2-1, with 10 bases fitting TRBD2. The CDR3 covers 18 residues. Per germline, CDR1 SSHAT and CDR2 FNYEAQ (reference sequence). The junction had 12 bases not matched to a gene; V was cut back by 1 base and J by 6 bases. CDR3 sequence reads: CASSLEATLAGEINEQFF. The CDR3 nucleotides read TGTGCCAGCAGCTTAGAGGCTACCCTAGCGGGAGAGATCAATGAGCAGTTCTTC.